This T cell receptor beta chain was observed in a study of T cell changes during pregnancy in multiple sclerosis. Sequencing used immunoSEQ multiplex PCR; TCRdb keeps in-frame clones, though not all of them. The table lists fewer than 65,000 clones, roughly 95% of them singletons, with roughly 0.34% in the top ten. V was clipped by 0 bases and J by 0 bases, with 6 bases between them. Germline V gene lookup returns CDR1 MGHDK and CDR2 SYGVNS. This CDR3 has 15 residues. The receptor's source is a female donor with multiple sclerosis, enrolled in a pregnancy study. V usage is TRBV25-1 and J usage is TRBJ1-3; no reliable D call. The source was CD4+ T cells from peripheral blood mononuclear cells, collected in the third trimester of pregnancy. CDR3 sequence: CASSEYGVSGNTIYF. For the CDR3, the DNA is TGTGCCAGCAGTGAATACGGGGTCTCTGGAAACACCATATATTTT.